Each of the 23 T cell receptor beta chains below was sequenced from the same sample in a study of CD8+CD57+ T cells in acquired aplastic anemia. CD8+CD57+ cell expansion had been shown by flow cytometry in patients chosen for sequencing. Genomic DNA served as template for TCR beta VDJ and CDR3 profiling. TCRdb re-called the reads through MiXCR, storing one row per CDR3 protein. The sample shows 150,000 to 180,000 distinct CDR3 sequences, 52% of them seen only once. The sample comprised sorted CD4+, CD8+, or CD8+CD57+ T cells (not recorded which) from PBMCs. The receptors shown here come from a human donor with aplastic anemia.

This clonotype is a singleton in its sample. The chain links TRBV5-1 to TRBJ2-4, with 9 positions matching TRBD2. J gave up 8 bases and V 4 bases, and 7 bases lay outside the gene matches. The germline CDR1 and CDR2 sequences are SGHRS and YFSETQ. CDR3 length: 14 residues. The CDR3 is CASSLSGGVDIQYF. In DNA form, the CDR3 reads TGCGCCAGCAGCCTTAGCGGGGGCGTTGACATTCAGTACTTC.

This clonotype has ten or more counts. The J gene is TRBJ1-1, the V gene TRBV11-2, with D possibly being TRBD1 (6 bases). The germline V and J ends were trimmed by 7 bases and 7 bases, with 16 bases remaining between them. From germline, CDR1 is SGHAT and CDR2 FQNNGV. The CDR3 is 13 residues long. CDR3 residues: CASTPGGASEAFF. The CDR3 DNA reads as TGTGCCAGCACCCCCGGGGGGGCGAGTGAAGCTTTCTTT.

Remarks on this clonotype: This may be a read error: a much more frequent sequence differs by one nucleotide. The chain is built from TRBV7-9 and TRBJ2-1, with 7 bases identical to TRBD1. V was clipped by 5 bases and J by 6 bases; unmatched bases: 1. CDR3 size: 12 residues. CDR1 and CDR2 (germline): SEHNR, FQNEAQ (reference sequence). In nucleotides, the CDR3 is TGTGCCAGCAGCCGGGACAGCAATGAGCAGTTCTTC. This translates into CASSRDSNEQFF.

This clonotype was seen at least ten times. The chain combines TRBV19 with TRBJ2-7, with 7 bases that match TRBD1. Germline V gene sequence: CDR1 LNHDA, CDR2 SQIVND (reference sequence). The CDR3 covers 15 residues. With 4 bases clipped from V and 4 bases from J, the junction kept 10 bases outside the gene matches. The CDR3 spells CASSTIRTGAYEQYF. The CDR3 DNA reads TGTGCCAGTAGTACTATCCGGACAGGCGCATACGAGCAGTACTTC.

This clonotype appeared many times. The V gene is TRBV7-9, the J gene TRBJ1-4, with D perhaps matching TRBD1 (5 bases). Germline CDR1 and CDR2: SEHNR and FQNEAQ (reference sequence). The CDR3 sequence is 15 residues long. Trimming stripped 4 bases from V and 4 bases from J, with 13 bases between. CDR3 in DNA: TGTGCCAGCAGCTCCCCACTTGGGGGTAATGAAAAACTGTTTTTT. It codes for CASSSPLGGNEKLFF.

The sample holds many counts of this clonotype. This chain uses TRBV20-1 with TRBJ2-7, with 11 bases identical to TRBD2. This CDR3 has 18 residues. Germline V lookup: CDR1 DFQATT, CDR2 SNEGSKA (reference sequence). With V trimmed by 3 bases and J by 0 bases, 13 bases remained unmatched. CDR3 in DNA: TGCAGTGCTAGGGAAACTAGCGGGGGACTAAGGAGCTCCTACGAGCAGTACTTC. This codes for CSARETSGGLRSSYEQYF.

This clonotype was recorded only once. The chain employs TRBV19 and TRBJ2-7; D may be TRBD2 (5 bases). CDR1 and CDR2 (germline): LNHDA, SQIVND (reference sequence). Trimming shortened V by 0 bases and J by 4 bases, and 13 bases separated the two germline ends. The CDR3 totals 15 residues. CDR3 bases: TGTGCCAGTAGTATAGACGGGAACTGGCAGTACGAGCAGTACTTC. As protein: CASSIDGNWQYEQYF. The variable domain in full, completed from reference TRBV19 and TRBJ2-7, reads DGGITQSPKYLFRKEGQNVTLSCEQNLNHDAMYWYRQDPGQGLRLIYYSQIVNDFQKGDIAEGYSVSREKKESFPLTVTSAQKNPTAFYLCASSIDGNWQYEQYFGPGTRLTVT.

This clonotype was picked up many times. This chain joins TRBV10-3 and TRBJ2-7, with a weak D call TRBD1 (6 bases). Germline V gives CDR1 ENHRY, CDR2 SYGVKD. Trimming took 0 bases from V and 2 from J, leaving 14 bases between them. The CDR3 contains 16 residues. The CDR3 DNA follows: TGTGCCATCAGTGAGTCGGCCTCCGACAGGACCTACGAGCAGTACTTC. This translates into CAISESASDRTYEQYF.

The DNA for the CDR3 is TGCAGTGCTAGGCAGGTTAACTATGGCTACACCTTC. Amino acid sequence: CSARQVNYGYTF. The V call is TRBV20-1, the J call TRBJ1-2; D unclear. Germline loops: CDR1 DFQATT, CDR2 SNEGSKA (reference sequence). The CDR3 length is 12 residues. With 3 bases removed from V and 1 base from J, the gap between germline ends came to 6 bases.

The chain carries TRBV15 and TRBJ2-3; tentatively, D is TRBD1 or TRBD2 (5 bases each). The CDR3 has 14 residues. The V gene's germline CDR1 is LNHNV and CDR2 YYDKDF (reference sequence). CDR3 in amino acids: CHQTRDPSPDTQYF. In DNA, the CDR3 is TGTCACCAAACCCGGGACCCGTCCCCAGATACGCAGTATTTT.

With regard to this clonotype: The germline gene is not matched at one end of the junction; a read error may be the cause. The V call is TRBV6-1, the J call TRBJ1-3, with a tentative D call TRBD1 (6 bases). The germline CDR1 and CDR2 sequences are MNHNS and SASEGT. The CDR3 is made up of 12 amino acids. The CDR3 loop reads CASMRGTALLDF. In DNA form, the CDR3 reads TGTGCCAGCATGAGGGGGACGGCTTTATTGGATTTT.

Details on this clonotype: One end of the junction does not line up with germline, which may come from a read error. The J gene is TRBJ2-7, the V gene TRBV20-1, with D maybe TRBD1 (6 bases). Germline CDR1 DFQATT, CDR2 SNEGSKA (reference sequence). CDR3 length: 13 amino acids. CDR3 coding DNA: TGCAATGCTCGAGGGAGAGGGGGCTACGAGCAGTACTTC. It codes for CNARGRGGYEQYF.

Concerning this clonotype: A read error is possible here, since a much larger clone lies one base away. V is TRBV7-8 and J is TRBJ2-1; D is ambiguous. Germline lookup yields CDR1 SGHVS and CDR2 FQNEAQ. CDR3 length: 14 residues. The CDR3 here is CASSLENRLDEQVF. CDR3 in DNA: TGTGCCAGCAGCTTAGAAAACAGATTGGATGAGCAGGTCTTC.

This clonotype has more than one count but fewer than ten. The chain joins TRBV25-1 to TRBJ2-5; D perhaps matches TRBD1 (6 bases). V was shortened by 3 bases and J by 1 base, with 9 bases between the two germline ends. This CDR3 contains 14 residues. Germline-derived CDR1 and CDR2 are MGHDK and SYGVNS. The CDR3 protein is CASSDLDSQETQYF. CDR3 nucleotides: TGTGCCAGCAGTGATTTGGACAGCCAAGAGACCCAGTACTTC.

The rearrangement joins TRBV7-7 to TRBJ2-5, with D uncertain. There are 13 residues in the CDR3. V dropped 4 bases and J dropped 2 bases, with 8 bases sitting between them. Germline loops: CDR1 SSHAT, CDR2 FNYEAQ (reference sequence). The CDR3 region has the DNA TGTGCCAGCAGCTCCCTTAGTCAAGAGACCCAGTACTTC. This sequence encodes CASSSLSQETQYF.

This clonotype was found many times. The chain combines TRBV7-2 with TRBJ2-5; 12 bases are shared with TRBD1. The CDR3 loop spans 16 amino acids. CDR1 SGHTA and CDR2 FQGNSA come from the germline V gene. The V gene end was trimmed by 4 bases and the J gene end by 5 bases; junction bases not matched to a gene: 8. The CDR3 reads CASSSPGQGAFETQYF. The CDR3 nucleotides read TGTGCCAGCAGCTCACCGGGACAGGGGGCTTTTGAGACCCAGTACTTC.

This clonotype appeared a few times. The chain is built from TRBV29-1 and TRBJ1-1; D not resolved. V shed 7 bases and J shed 0 bases, with 9 bases lying between them. There are 12 residues in the CDR3. Per germline, CDR1 SQVTM and CDR2 ANQGSEA. CDR3 coding DNA: TGCAGCGCTGGACGAATGAACACTGAAGCTTTCTTT. Translated: CSAGRMNTEAFF.

The V call is TRBV4-1, the J call TRBJ1-2; 10 bases line up with TRBD1. The CDR3 has 14 amino acids. CDR1 is MGHRA, CDR2 YSYEKL, per germline. J was trimmed by 8 bases and V by 2 bases; bases with no gene match: 5. The CDR3 nucleotides read TGCGCCAGCAGCCAACTGACAGGGGGCGGGGGCTACACCTTC. Translating gives CASSQLTGGGGYTF.

The chain joins TRBV6-7 to TRBJ1-5; D is unclear. TRBV6-7 is an ORF for which the function is uncertain. Between the trimmed V and J ends, which lost 2 bases and 7 bases, there was a span of 12 bases. This CDR3 region has 14 residues. CDR3 loop: CASSYVGNWQPQHF. Written as DNA, the CDR3 is TGTGCCAGCAGTTACGTAGGTAACTGGCAGCCCCAGCATTTT.

This clonotype occurred many times. V and J are TRBV12-5 and TRBJ1-6; the D is unclear. V was cut by 1 base and J by 0 bases, with 10 bases left in between. Germline CDR1 LGHNT, CDR2 FRNRAP. The CDR3 sequence is 17 residues long. This CDR3 reads CASGLGQASSYNSPLHF. In nucleotides, the CDR3 is TGTGCTAGTGGTTTGGGCCAGGCGAGCTCCTATAATTCACCCCTCCACTTT.

The chain combines TRBV10-3 with TRBJ2-3; TRBD2 might be the D (5 bases). Germline CDR1 ENHRY, CDR2 SYGVKD. This CDR3 is built from 15 residues. Trimming cost V 6 bases and J 0 bases, with 13 bases left between them. The CDR3 region is CAIREVGASTDTQYF. CDR3 nucleotide sequence: TGTGCCATCAGGGAGGTCGGAGCAAGCACAGATACGCAGTATTTT.

V gene TRBV4-2 combines with J gene TRBJ1-6; D remains unclear. The germline V gene has CDR1 LGHNA and CDR2 YNFKEQ. Deletions cut 1 base from V and 8 bases from J, with 18 bases between. The CDR3 spans 17 residues. This chain's CDR3 is CASSQAPLSMDDSPLHF. CDR3 DNA sequence: TGTGCCAGCAGCCAAGCCCCTTTATCTATGGATGATTCACCCCTCCACTTT.

This clonotype was seen repeatedly, ten times or more. The rearrangement uses TRBV4-3 and TRBJ2-2; maybe TRBD1 (5 bases). The V and J ends lost 3 bases and 9 bases respectively, with 14 bases between them. Germline CDR1 LGHNA, CDR2 YSLEER. The CDR3 has 14 amino acids. CDR3: CASSQTTGYRELFF. The CDR3, as DNA: TGCGCCAGCAGCCAGACAACAGGTTACCGGGAGCTGTTTTTT.